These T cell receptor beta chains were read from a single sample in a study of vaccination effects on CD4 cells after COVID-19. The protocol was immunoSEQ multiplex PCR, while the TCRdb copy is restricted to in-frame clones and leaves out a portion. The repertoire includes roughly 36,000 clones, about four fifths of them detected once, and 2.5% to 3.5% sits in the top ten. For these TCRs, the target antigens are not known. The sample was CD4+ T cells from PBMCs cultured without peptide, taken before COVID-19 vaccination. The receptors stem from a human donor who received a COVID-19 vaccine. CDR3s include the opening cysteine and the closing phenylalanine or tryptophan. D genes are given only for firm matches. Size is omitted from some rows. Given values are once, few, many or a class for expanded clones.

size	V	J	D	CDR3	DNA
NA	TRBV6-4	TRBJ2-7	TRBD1	CASTPDRGRTRNGYEQYF	TGTGCCAGCACCCCGGACAGGGGGCGGACTAGGAATGGATACGAGCAGTACTTC
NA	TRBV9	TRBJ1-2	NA	CASSEGQRLKSYGYTF	TGTGCCAGCAGCGAAGGACAGCGACTAAAATCATATGGCTACACCTTC
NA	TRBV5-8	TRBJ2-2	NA	CASSLQTGELFF	TGTGCCAGCAGCCTTCAAACCGGGGAGCTGTTTTTT
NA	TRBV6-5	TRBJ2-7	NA	CASSYVPGVHEQYF	TGTGCCAGCAGTTATGTCCCGGGGGTCCACGAGCAGTACTTC
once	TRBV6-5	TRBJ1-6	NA	CASSYSVQGNNSPLHF	TGTGCCAGCAGTTACTCGGTACAGGGCAATAATTCACCCCTCCACTTT
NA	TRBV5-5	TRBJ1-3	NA	CASSLDGTGNTIYF	TGTGCCAGCAGCTTGGATGGGACTGGAAACACCATATATTTT
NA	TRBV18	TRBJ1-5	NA	CASSPGGLGPQHF	TGTGCCAGCTCACCGGGGGGCCTTGGGCCCCAGCATTTT
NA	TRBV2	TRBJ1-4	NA	CASSEGQRNEKLFF	TGTGCCAGCAGTGAAGGACAGAGAAATGAAAAACTGTTTTTT
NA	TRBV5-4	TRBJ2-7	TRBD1	CASSRQGDSYEQYF	TGTGCCAGCAGCAGGCAGGGGGACTCCTACGAGCAGTACTTC
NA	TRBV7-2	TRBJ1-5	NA	CASSLARRAASQHF	TGTGCCAGCAGCTTAGCGCGTCGGGCGGCTTCCCAGCATTTT
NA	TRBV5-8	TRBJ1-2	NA	CASSGPGGGYTF	TGTGCCAGCAGCGGCCCAGGTGGGGGCTACACCTTC
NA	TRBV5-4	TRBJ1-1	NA	CASSIEQAMNTEAFF	TGTGCCAGCAGCATTGAACAGGCTATGAACACTGAAGCTTTCTTT
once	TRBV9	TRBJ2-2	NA	CASSVALDTGELFF	TGTGCCAGCAGCGTAGCTCTGGACACCGGGGAGCTGTTTTTT
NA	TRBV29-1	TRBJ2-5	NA	CSVGGSAGQETQYF	TGCAGCGTTGGGGGTAGCGCGGGCCAAGAGACCCAGTACTTC
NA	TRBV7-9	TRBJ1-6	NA	CASSLVTVGDSPLHF	TGTGCCAGCAGCTTAGTCACGGTCGGGGATTCACCCCTCCACTTT
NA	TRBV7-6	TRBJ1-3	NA	CASSSIRDPYSSGNTIYF	TGTGCCAGCAGCTCCATCCGGGACCCCTACAGCTCTGGAAACACCATATATTTT
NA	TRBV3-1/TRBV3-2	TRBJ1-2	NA	CASSQYRAPLIYGYTF	TGTGCCAGCAGCCAATACAGGGCCCCGCTCATCTATGGCTACACCTTC
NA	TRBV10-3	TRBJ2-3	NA	CAISETGSTTDTQYF	TGTGCCATCAGTGAAACGGGGAGTACCACAGATACGCAGTATTTT
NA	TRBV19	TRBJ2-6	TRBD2	CASSIRGGRSGANVLTF	TGTGCCAGTAGTATTCGGGGGGGGAGGTCTGGGGCCAACGTCCTGACTTTC
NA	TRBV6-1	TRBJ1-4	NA	CASSEREWPGEKLFF	TGTGCCAGCAGTGAAAGGGAGTGGCCGGGAGAAAAACTGTTTTTT
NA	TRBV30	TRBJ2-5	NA	CAWSLGGSQETQYF	TGTGCCTGGAGTCTGGGGGGCAGTCAAGAGACCCAGTACTTC
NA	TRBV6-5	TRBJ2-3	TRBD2	CASSYRRGVSTDTQYF	TGTGCCAGCAGTTACCGGCGGGGGGTTAGCACAGATACGCAGTATTTT
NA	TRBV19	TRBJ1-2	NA	CASSSGEGYYGYTF	TGTGCCAGTAGTTCTGGGGAGGGTTACTATGGCTACACCTTC
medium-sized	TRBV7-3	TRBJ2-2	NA	CASSGGTTGELFF	TGTGCCAGCAGCGGAGGTACCACCGGGGAGCTGTTTTTT
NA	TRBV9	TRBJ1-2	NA	CASSRASYYGYTF	TGTGCCAGCAGCCGGGCCAGCTACTATGGCTACACCTTC
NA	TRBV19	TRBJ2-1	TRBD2	CASSIRGGNNEQFF	TGTGCCAGTAGTATACGGGGAGGGAACAATGAGCAGTTCTTC
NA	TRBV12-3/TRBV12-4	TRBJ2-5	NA	CASSLGQQETQYF	TGTGCCAGCAGTCTTGGACAACAAGAGACCCAGTACTTC
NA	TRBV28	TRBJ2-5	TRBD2	CASSPGLAGETQYF	TGTGCCAGCAGTCCGGGACTAGCGGGCGAGACCCAGTACTTC
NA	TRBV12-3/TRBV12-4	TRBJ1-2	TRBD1	CASSLTGGYGYTF	TGTGCCAGCAGTTTGACAGGGGGCTATGGCTACACCTTC
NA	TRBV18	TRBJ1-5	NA	CASSPRNSNQPQHF	TGTGCCAGCTCACCACGGAATAGCAATCAGCCCCAGCATTTT
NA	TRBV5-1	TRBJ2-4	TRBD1	CASSSFQGDKNIQYF	TGCGCCAGCAGTTCGTTTCAGGGGGACAAAAACATTCAGTACTTC
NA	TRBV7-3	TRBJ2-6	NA	CASSFSYSGANVLTF	TGTGCCAGCAGCTTCAGTTACTCTGGGGCCAACGTCCTGACTTTC
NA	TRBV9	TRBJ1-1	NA	CASSVSGREAEAFF	TGTGCCAGCAGCGTCTCCGGCAGGGAAGCTGAAGCTTTCTTT
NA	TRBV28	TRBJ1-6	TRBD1	CASASIGTGTYNSPLHF	TGTGCCAGTGCCAGTATAGGGACAGGGACATATAATTCACCCCTCCACTTT
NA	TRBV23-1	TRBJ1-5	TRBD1	CASSQPQQGQGWSGEPQHF	TGCGCCAGCAGTCAACCCCAACAGGGGCAGGGGTGGAGCGGGGAGCCCCAGCATTTT
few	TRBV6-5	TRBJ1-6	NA	CASSLVNSPLHF	TGTGCCAGCAGTCTTGTTAATTCACCCCTCCACTTT